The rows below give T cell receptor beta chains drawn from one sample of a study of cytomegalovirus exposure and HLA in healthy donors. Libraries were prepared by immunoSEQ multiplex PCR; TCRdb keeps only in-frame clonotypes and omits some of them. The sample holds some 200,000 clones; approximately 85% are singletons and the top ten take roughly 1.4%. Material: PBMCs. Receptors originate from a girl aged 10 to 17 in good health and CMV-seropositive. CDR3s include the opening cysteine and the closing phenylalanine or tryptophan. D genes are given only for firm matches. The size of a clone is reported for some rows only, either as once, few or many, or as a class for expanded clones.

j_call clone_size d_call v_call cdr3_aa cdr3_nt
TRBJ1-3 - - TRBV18 CASSPRAGPGNTIYF TGTGCCAGCTCACCACGAGCAGGGCCTGGAAACACCATATATTTT
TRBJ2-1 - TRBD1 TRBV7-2 CASSRDRGSYNEQFF TGTGCCAGCAGCCGCGACAGGGGGTCCTACAATGAGCAGTTCTTC
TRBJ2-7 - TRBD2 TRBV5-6 CASSPGDGRGGYEQYF TGTGCCAGCTCTCCTGGGGATGGGCGGGGGGGCTACGAGCAGTACTTC
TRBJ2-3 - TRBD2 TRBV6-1 CASSDAGGRTDTQYF TGTGCCAGCAGTGACGCGGGGGGTCGCACAGATACGCAGTATTTT
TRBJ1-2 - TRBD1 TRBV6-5 CASTTGGGYGYTF TGTGCCAGCACTACAGGGGGCGGCTATGGCTACACCTTC
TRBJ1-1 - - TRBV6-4 CASRATGAHTEAFF TGTGCCAGCAGAGCGACAGGCGCGCACACTGAAGCTTTCTTT
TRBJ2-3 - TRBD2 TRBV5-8 CASSLGVTSGGDTQYF TGTGCCAGCAGCTTGGGGGTGACTAGCGGGGGAGATACGCAGTATTTT
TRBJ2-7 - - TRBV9 CASSVEAGQSYEQYF TGTGCCAGCAGCGTAGAAGCGGGTCAATCCTACGAGCAGTACTTC
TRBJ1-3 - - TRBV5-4 CASGLGGPGNTIYF TGTGCCAGCGGATTAGGAGGGCCGGGAAACACCATATATTTT
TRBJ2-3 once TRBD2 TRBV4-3 CASSQGGGGTQYF TGCGCCAGCAGCCAAGGTGGGGGGGGTACGCAGTATTTT
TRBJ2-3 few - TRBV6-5 CASSYQGLGTDTQYF TGTGCCAGCAGTTATCAGGGCTTAGGCACAGATACGCAGTATTTT
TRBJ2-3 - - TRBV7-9 CASSSILSADTQYF TGTGCCAGCAGCTCAATTCTTAGCGCCGATACGCAGTATTTT
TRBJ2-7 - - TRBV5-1 CASSFGSSYEQYF TGCGCCAGCAGCTTCGGGTCTTCCTACGAGCAGTACTTC
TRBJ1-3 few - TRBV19 CASEDRGIQNTIYF TGTGCCAGTGAAGACCGGGGAATACAAAACACCATATATTTT
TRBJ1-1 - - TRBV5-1 CASSPGVYTEAFF TGCGCCAGTTCACCGGGGGTTTACACTGAAGCTTTCTTT
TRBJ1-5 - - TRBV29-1 CSVGGNQPQHF TGCAGCGTTGGAGGCAATCAGCCCCAGCATTTT
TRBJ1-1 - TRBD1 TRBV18 CASSQDRGTGEAFF TGTGCCAGCTCCCAAGACAGGGGCACAGGGGAAGCTTTCTTT
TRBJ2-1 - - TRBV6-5 CASSTEDRAEQFF TGTGCCAGCAGTACCGAGGACAGAGCAGAGCAGTTCTTC
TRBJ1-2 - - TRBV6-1 CASSDQAYGYTF TGTGCCAGCAGTGATCAGGCCTATGGCTACACCTTC
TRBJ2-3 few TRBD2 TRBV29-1 CSVRLAGGNTQYF TGCAGCGTTAGACTAGCGGGGGGTAATACGCAGTATTTT
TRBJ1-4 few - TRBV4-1 CASSVTGRNNEKLFF TGCGCCAGCAGCGTTACAGGGCGCAACAATGAAAAACTGTTTTTT
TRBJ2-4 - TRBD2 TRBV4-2 CASSQDIAGGPDIQYF TGTGCCAGCAGCCAAGATATCGCGGGGGGGCCCGACATTCAGTACTTC
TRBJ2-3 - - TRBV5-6 CASSSAGSITDTQYF TGTGCCAGCAGCTCGGCGGGTAGTATCACAGATACGCAGTATTTT
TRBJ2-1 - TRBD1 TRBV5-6 CASSQTGTGGVYEQFF TGTGCCAGCAGCCAAACCGGGACAGGGGGTGTCTATGAGCAGTTCTTC
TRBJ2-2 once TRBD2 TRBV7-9 CASSWGLGLANTGELFF TGTGCCAGCAGCTGGGGGCTGGGACTAGCCAACACCGGAGAGCTGTTTTTT